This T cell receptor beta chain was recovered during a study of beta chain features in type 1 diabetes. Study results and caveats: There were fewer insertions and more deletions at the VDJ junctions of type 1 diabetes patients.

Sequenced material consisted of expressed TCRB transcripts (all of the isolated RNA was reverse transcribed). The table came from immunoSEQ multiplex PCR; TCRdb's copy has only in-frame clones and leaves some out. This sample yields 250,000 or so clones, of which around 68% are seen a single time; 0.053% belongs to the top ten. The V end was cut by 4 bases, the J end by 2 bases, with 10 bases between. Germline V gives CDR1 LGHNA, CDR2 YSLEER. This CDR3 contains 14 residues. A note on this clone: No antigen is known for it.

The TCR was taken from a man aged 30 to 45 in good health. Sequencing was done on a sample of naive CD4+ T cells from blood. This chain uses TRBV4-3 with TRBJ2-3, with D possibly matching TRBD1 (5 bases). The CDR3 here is CASSPTGSTDTQYF. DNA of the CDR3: TGCGCCAGCAGCCCCACAGGATCCACAGATACGCAGTATTTT.